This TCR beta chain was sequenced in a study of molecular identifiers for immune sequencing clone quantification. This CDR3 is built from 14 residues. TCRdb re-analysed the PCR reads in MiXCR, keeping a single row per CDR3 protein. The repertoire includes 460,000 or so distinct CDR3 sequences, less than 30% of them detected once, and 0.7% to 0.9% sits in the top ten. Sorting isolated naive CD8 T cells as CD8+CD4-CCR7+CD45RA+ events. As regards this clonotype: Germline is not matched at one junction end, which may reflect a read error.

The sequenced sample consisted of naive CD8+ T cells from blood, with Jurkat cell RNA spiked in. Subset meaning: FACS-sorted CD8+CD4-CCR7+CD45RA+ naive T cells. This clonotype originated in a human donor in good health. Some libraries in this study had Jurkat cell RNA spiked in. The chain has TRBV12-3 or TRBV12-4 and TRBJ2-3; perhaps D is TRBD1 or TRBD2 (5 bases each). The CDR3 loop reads CDSSRQGPSDTQKF. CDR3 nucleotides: TGTGACAGCAGTCGCCAGGGACCTTCAGATACGCAGAAATTT.